This T cell receptor (beta chain) was sequenced in a study of PD-1 blockade in classical Hodgkin lymphoma. Study at large: Patients were infused with nivolumab 3 mg/kg every 2 weeks. Points from the study as a whole: Patients with a complete response exhibited baseline diversity comparable to newly diagnosed patients. No one has yet defined what causes the repertoire differences, which may be disease activity or prior therapy.

The CDR3 sequence is 13 residues long. Per germline, CDR1 MNHEY and CDR2 SVGAGI. Trimming left V 2 bases short and J 0 bases short, with 4 bases between. All trial patients relapsed after autologous stem cell transplantation. Assay used: immunoSEQ multiplex PCR; TCRdb lists only in-frame clones, some missing. The data hold 70,000 or so clones, with about 93% observed a single time. Turning to this clone: No antigen is known for it.

Sequenced here: peripheral blood mononuclear cells (PBMCs), sampled at baseline. The TCR was taken from a human donor with classical Hodgkin lymphoma. The chain carries TRBV6-5 and TRBJ2-5; D gene unclear. The CDR3 DNA sequence: TGTGCCAGCAGTTACGACTACCAAGAGACCCAGTACTTC. It translates to CASSYDYQETQYF.